Following are 17 T cell receptor beta chains from one sample sequenced in a study of CD8 T cells in Susac syndrome (dated by TCRdb to the late 2010s). Library preparation was by the immunoSEQ multiplex PCR assay. RNA was extracted using the RNeasy kit, and roughly 0.5 to 1 ug of the RNA was reverse transcribed with random hexamers. In TCRdb, the public reads were trimmed at Q25 with fastp and aligned with MiXCR, with productive beta chains retained. Records with the same CDR3 protein are collapsed into one entry carrying the most frequent genes and DNA. The table for this sample lists about 400,000 distinct CDR3 sequences; 85% to 90% of them were counted only once. The ten most abundant clones make up roughly 0.1% of the sample. Input material: CD8+ T cells from PBMCs. These receptors were obtained from a human donor with multiple sclerosis.

This chain joins TRBV18 and TRBJ1-5, with TRBD1 matching over 8 bases. The ends lost 3 bases at V and 1 base at J; junction bases unmatched: 5. Germline CDR1 is KGHSH and CDR2 is LQKENI. The CDR3 totals 16 residues. The DNA for the CDR3 is TGTGCCAGCTCACCTTACAGGGGGGAGAGCAATCAGCCCCAGCATTTT. It yields the protein CASSPYRGESNQPQHF.

This clonotype was found a few times. CDR3: CASSYVADTYNEQFF. Written as DNA, the CDR3 is TGTGCCAGCAGTTACGTGGCAGATACCTACAATGAGCAGTTCTTC. J is TRBJ2-1 and V is TRBV6-5, with D hard to call. In germline, CDR1 is MNHEY, CDR2 SVGAGI. The CDR3 spans 15 residues. V was trimmed by 2 bases and J by 2 bases, leaving 10 bases between them.

The chain combines TRBV7-9 with TRBJ1-4; TRBD1 matches at 10 bases. The germline V gene encodes CDR1 SEHNR and CDR2 FQNEAQ (reference sequence). CDR3 length equals 15 residues. V shed 5 bases and J 7 bases; nucleotides not matched to a gene: 7. CDR3 DNA: TGTGCCAGCAGCCCCGGGGACAGGGGAGGTGAAAAACTGTTTTTT. Translation gives CASSPGDRGGEKLFF.

V gene TRBV5-1 combines with J gene TRBJ1-1; possibly TRBD1 for D (5 bases). Looked up from germline, CDR1 is SGHRS and CDR2 is YFSETQ. Trimming removed 4 bases from V and 1 base from J, with 11 bases in between. The CDR3 totals 14 residues. CDR3 residues: CASSRGDGNTEAFF. In DNA form, the CDR3 reads TGCGCCAGCAGCCGGGGGGACGGGAACACTGAAGCTTTCTTT.

This clonotype came up once. The chain combines TRBV5-6 with TRBJ1-2; 7 nucleotides align to TRBD1. Germline CDR1 is SGHDT and CDR2 is YYEEEE. The CDR3 length is 16 residues. With 0 bases clipped from V and 13 bases from J, the junction kept 18 bases outside the gene matches. This CDR3 is CASSLEGLWDSVLPTF. DNA of the CDR3: TGTGCCAGCAGCTTGGAGGGTCTATGGGACAGCGTCTTACCCACCTTC.

The chain carries TRBV30 and TRBJ2-3, with TRBD2 identical over 8 bases. The ends lost 4 bases at V and 6 bases at J; junction bases unmatched: 9. Germline V gene data show CDR1 as GTSNPN and CDR2 as SVGIG (reference sequence). The CDR3 is made up of 14 amino acids. CDR3 nucleotide sequence: TGTGCCTGGACCGGCGGGGGGAGCGGCGATACGCAGTATTTT. Translating gives CAWTGGGSGDTQYF.

This clonotype was detected once. The genes are TRBV29-1 and TRBJ1-2, with D perhaps matching TRBD1 (5 bases). The CDR3 has 12 residues. The V gene lost 6 bases and the J gene lost 3 bases, with 11 bases spanning the gap. In germline, CDR1 is SQVTM, CDR2 ANQGSEA. CDR3 loop: CSVRTGDYGYTF. CDR3 DNA: TGCAGCGTACGAACAGGAGACTATGGCTACACCTTC.

This clonotype was recorded a few times. V and J are TRBV7-9 and TRBJ2-3, with 11 bases aligning to TRBD1. This CDR3 is 14 amino acids long. J was trimmed by 4 bases and V by 6 bases; bases with no gene match: 3. Per the germline V gene, CDR1 is SEHNR and CDR2 is FQNEAQ (reference sequence). CDR3: CASSRTGGADTQYF. The CDR3 DNA is TGTGCCAGCAGTAGGACAGGGGGCGCAGATACGCAGTATTTT.

The chain is built from TRBV10-3 and TRBJ1-1, with D possibly being TRBD1 (5 bases). CDR1 is ENHRY, CDR2 SYGVKD, per germline. The length of the CDR3 is 14 residues. The V end lost 4 bases, the J end lost 1 base, and 10 bases lay between the germline ends. CDR3 coding DNA: TGTGCCATCAGTGTCGGGGCTTCGAACACTGAAGCTTTCTTT. Its protein product is CAISVGASNTEAFF.

The chain combines TRBV6-1 with TRBJ2-1, with 9 bases identical to TRBD1. Looked up from germline, CDR1 is MNHNS and CDR2 is SASEGT. The CDR3 runs to 17 residues. V was pared by 5 bases and J by 0 bases, with 8 bases of the junction left unmatched. CDR3 nucleotide sequence: TGTGCCAGCAGTAGTGGACAGGGGTTCGCCTCCTACAATGAGCAGTTCTTC. The encoded protein is CASSSGQGFASYNEQFF.

V gene TRBV19 combines with J gene TRBJ2-2; D may be TRBD2 (6 bases). V was pared by 5 bases and J by 3 bases, with 16 bases between. Germline lookup yields CDR1 LNHDA and CDR2 SQIVND (reference sequence). This CDR3 contains 16 residues. CDR3 amino acids: CASSGPEREDTGELFF. In nucleotides, the CDR3 is TGTGCCAGTAGTGGTCCGGAGAGGGAGGACACCGGGGAGCTGTTTTTT. The full variable domain, completed using reference TRBV19 and TRBJ2-2, is DGGITQSPKYLFRKEGQNVTLSCEQNLNHDAMYWYRQDPGQGLRLIYYSQIVNDFQKGDIAEGYSVSREKKESFPLTVTSAQKNPTAFYLCASSGPEREDTGELFFGEGSRLTVL.

The chain joins TRBV7-9 to TRBJ2-1; 10 bases map to TRBD2. Germline values: CDR1 SEHNR, CDR2 FQNEAQ (reference sequence). V shed 5 bases and J 10 bases; nucleotides not matched to a gene: 8. The CDR3 length is 14 residues. The CDR3 loop reads CASSPTSGVEEQFF. As DNA, the CDR3 is TGTGCCAGCAGCCCTACTAGCGGGGTCGAGGAGCAGTTCTTC.

The chain links TRBV4-1 to TRBJ2-3; TRBD2 is a possible D gene (6 bases). Germline V gene lookup returns CDR1 MGHRA and CDR2 YSYEKL. Trimming stripped 3 bases from V and 0 bases from J, with 13 bases between. This CDR3 spans 16 amino acids. The CDR3 coding sequence is TGCGCCAGCAGCCAGGAGGGCCAAAGAAGCACAGATACGCAGTATTTT. Residues: CASSQEGQRSTDTQYF.

The chain links TRBV7-8 to TRBJ2-1; D possibly uses TRBD1 or TRBD2 (5 bases each). This CDR3 region has 15 residues. Germline lookup yields CDR1 SGHVS and CDR2 FQNEAQ. V lost 1 base and J 9 bases, leaving 16 bases between the germline ends. The CDR3 DNA reads as TGTGCCAGCAGCTTAGTGGCGTCGTCGAGGGGTGAGCAGTTCTTC. Its translation is CASSLVASSRGEQFF.

This clonotype has a count of ten or more. This chain connects TRBV27 to TRBJ2-6, with D hard to call. The germline gives CDR1 MNHEY, CDR2 SMNVEV (reference sequence). V shed 3 bases and J shed 0 bases, with 0 bases lying between them. This CDR3 is 13 amino acids long. The CDR3 DNA sequence: TGTGCCAGCAGTTTCTCTGGGGCCAACGTCCTGACTTTC. Translation: CASSFSGANVLTF.

V usage is TRBV7-9 and J usage is TRBJ1-5; perhaps TRBD1 as D (5 bases). Germline V gene lookup returns CDR1 SEHNR and CDR2 FQNEAQ (reference sequence). Trimming shortened V by 3 bases and J by 0 bases, and 9 bases separated the two germline ends. This CDR3 comprises 15 residues. The CDR3 reads CASSLGEYSNQPQHF. The DNA for the CDR3 is TGTGCCAGCAGCTTGGGGGAGTATAGCAATCAGCCCCAGCATTTT.

The CDR3 loop is CSARALEKTEAFF. The CDR3 region has the DNA TGCAGTGCTAGAGCCCTGGAGAAAACTGAAGCTTTCTTT. The V call is TRBV20-1, the J call TRBJ1-1, with D unclear. Germline V gene lookup returns CDR1 DFQATT and CDR2 SNEGSKA (reference sequence). The CDR3 length is 13 residues. V lost 1 base, J lost 5 bases, and 11 bases lay in between.